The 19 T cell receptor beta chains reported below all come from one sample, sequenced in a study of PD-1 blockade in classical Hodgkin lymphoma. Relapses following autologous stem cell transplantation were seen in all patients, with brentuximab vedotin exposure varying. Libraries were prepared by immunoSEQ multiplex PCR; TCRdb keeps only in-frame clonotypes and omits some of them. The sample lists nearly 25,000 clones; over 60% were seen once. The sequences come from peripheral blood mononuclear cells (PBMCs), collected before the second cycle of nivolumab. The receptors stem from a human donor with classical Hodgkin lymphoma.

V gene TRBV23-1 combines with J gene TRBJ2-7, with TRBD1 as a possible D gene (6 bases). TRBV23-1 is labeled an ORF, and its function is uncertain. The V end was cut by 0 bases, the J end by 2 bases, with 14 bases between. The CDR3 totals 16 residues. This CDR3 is CASSQSLQGKAYEQYF. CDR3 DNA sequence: TGCGCCAGCAGTCAATCCTTGCAGGGGAAAGCCTACGAGCAGTACTTC.

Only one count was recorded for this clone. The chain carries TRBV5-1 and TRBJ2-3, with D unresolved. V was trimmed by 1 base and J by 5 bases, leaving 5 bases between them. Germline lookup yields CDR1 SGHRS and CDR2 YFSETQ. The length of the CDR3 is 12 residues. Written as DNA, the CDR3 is TGCGCCAGCAGCTTGAGTTTAGATACGCAGTATTTT. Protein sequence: CASSLSLDTQYF.

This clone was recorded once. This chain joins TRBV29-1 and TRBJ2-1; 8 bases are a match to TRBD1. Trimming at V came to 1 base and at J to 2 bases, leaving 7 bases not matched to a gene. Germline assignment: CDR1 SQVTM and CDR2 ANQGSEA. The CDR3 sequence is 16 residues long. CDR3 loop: CSVEGTTGEAYNEQFF. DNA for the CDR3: TGCAGCGTTGAAGGGACGACAGGGGAAGCCTACAATGAGCAGTTCTTC.

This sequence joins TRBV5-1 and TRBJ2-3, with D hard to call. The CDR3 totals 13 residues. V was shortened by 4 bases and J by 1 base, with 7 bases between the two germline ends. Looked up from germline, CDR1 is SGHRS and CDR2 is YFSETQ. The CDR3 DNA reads TGCGCCAGCAGCGGCGCAGGCACAGATACGCAGTATTTT. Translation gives CASSGAGTDTQYF.

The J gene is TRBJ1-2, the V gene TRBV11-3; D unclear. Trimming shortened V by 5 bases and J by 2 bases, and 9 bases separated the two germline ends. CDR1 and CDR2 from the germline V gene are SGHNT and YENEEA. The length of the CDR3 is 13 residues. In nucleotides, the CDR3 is TGTGCCAGCAGCCCCGACGGAAACTATGGCTACACCTTC. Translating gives CASSPDGNYGYTF.

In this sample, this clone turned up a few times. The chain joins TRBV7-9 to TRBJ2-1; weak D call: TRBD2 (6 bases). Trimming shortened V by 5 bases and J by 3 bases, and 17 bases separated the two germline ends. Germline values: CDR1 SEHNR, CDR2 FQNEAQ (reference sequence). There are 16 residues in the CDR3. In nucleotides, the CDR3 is TGTGCCAGCAGCCAGAGTAGCGGCACCCACTACAATGAGCAGTTCTTC. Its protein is CASSQSSGTHYNEQFF.

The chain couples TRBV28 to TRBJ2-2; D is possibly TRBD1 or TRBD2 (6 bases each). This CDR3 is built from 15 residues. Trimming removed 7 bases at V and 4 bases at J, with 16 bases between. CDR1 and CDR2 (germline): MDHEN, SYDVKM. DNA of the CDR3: TGTGCCAGCACCCGAGGGGGGTTTATCACCGGGGAGCTGTTTTTT. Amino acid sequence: CASTRGGFITGELFF.

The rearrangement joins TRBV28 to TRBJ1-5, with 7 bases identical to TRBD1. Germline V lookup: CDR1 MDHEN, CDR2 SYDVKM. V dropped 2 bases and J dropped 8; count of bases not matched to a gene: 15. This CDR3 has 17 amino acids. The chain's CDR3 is CASSLGRYEGAMKPQHF. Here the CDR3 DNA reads TGTGCCAGCAGTTTAGGGCGATATGAGGGGGCGATGAAGCCCCAGCATTTT.

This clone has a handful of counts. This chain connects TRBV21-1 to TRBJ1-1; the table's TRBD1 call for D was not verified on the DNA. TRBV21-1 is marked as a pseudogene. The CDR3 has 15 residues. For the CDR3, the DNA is TGTGCCAGCAGCAAAGAGGTAGGGGTGCACACTGAAGCTTTCTTT. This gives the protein CASSKEVGVHTEAFF.

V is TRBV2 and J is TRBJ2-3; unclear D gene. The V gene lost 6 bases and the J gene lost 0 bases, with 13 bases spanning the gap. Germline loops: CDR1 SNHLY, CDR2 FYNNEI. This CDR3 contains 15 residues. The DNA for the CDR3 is TGTGCCAGCAGCGTCACTGAAGCTAGCACAGATACGCAGTATTTT. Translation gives CASSVTEASTDTQYF.

CDR3 coding DNA: TGCGCCAGCAGCTTGGCCGGCGGCTCCTACGAGCAGTACTTC. This gives the protein CASSLAGGSYEQYF. V usage is TRBV5-1 and J usage is TRBJ2-7; D is undetermined. Germline CDR1 reads SGHRS; CDR2 reads YFSETQ. The length of the CDR3 is 14 residues. The V end lost 0 bases, the J end lost 0 bases, and 7 bases lay between the germline ends. The full variable domain, rest sourced from reference TRBV5-1 and TRBJ2-7, is KAGVTQTPRYLIKTRGQQVTLSCSPISGHRSVSWYQQTPGQGLQFLFEYFSETQRNKGNFPGRFSGRQFSNSRSEMNVSTLELGDSALYLCASSLAGGSYEQYFGPGTRLTVT.

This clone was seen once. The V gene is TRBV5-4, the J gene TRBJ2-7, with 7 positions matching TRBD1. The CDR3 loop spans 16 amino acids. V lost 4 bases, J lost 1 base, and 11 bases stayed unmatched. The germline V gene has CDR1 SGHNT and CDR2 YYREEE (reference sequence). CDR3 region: CASSRPAMTGSYEQYF. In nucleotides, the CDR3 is TGTGCCAGCAGCCGACCGGCCATGACAGGGTCCTACGAGCAGTACTTC.

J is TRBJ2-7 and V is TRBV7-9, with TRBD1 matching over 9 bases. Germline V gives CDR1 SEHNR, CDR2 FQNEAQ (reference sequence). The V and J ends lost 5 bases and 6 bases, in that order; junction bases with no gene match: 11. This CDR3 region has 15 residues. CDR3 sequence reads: CASSSRDRVAGEQYF. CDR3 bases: TGTGCCAGCAGCAGCCGGGACAGGGTGGCGGGCGAGCAGTACTTC.

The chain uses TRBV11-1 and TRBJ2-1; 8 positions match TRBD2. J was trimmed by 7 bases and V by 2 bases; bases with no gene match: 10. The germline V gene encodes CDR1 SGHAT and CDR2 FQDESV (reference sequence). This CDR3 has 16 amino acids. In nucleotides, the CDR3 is TGTGCCAGCAGCTTATCCGTCGGGAGGGAAAGAAATGAGCAGTTCTTC. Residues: CASSLSVGRERNEQFF.

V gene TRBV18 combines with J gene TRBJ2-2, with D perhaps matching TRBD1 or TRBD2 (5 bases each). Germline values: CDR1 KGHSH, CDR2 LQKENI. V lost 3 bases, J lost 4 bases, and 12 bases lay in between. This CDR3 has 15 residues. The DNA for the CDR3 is TGTGCCAGCTCACCCCGGGACGATACCACCGGGGAGCTGTTTTTT. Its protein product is CASSPRDDTTGELFF.

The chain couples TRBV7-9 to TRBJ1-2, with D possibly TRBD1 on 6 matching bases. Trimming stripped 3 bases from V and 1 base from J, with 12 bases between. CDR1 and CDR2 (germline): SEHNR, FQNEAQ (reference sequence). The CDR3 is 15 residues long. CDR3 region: CASSFGGGDNYGYTF. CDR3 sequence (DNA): TGTGCCAGCAGCTTTGGAGGGGGTGATAACTATGGCTACACCTTC. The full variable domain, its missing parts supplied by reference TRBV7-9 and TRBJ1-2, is DTGVSQNPRHKITKRGQNVTFRCDPISEHNRLYWYRQTLGQGPEFLTYFQNEAQLEKSRLLSDRFSAERPKGSFSTLEIQRTEQGDSAMYLCASSFGGGDNYGYTFGSGTRLTVV.

For the CDR3, the DNA is TGTGCCAGCAGTCCGTCATTTATGAACACTGAAGCTTTCTTT. This encodes CASSPSFMNTEAFF. The chain carries TRBV25-1 and TRBJ1-1; no clear D gene. The CDR3 runs 14 residues. V was cut by 5 bases and J by 0 bases, with 10 bases left in between. CDR1 and CDR2 from the germline V gene are MGHDK and SYGVNS.

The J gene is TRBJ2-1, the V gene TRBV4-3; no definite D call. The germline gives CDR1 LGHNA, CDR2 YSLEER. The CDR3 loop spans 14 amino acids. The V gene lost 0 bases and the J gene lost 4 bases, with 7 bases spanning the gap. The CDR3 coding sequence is TGCGCCAGCAGCCAAGATCTGAGGTACAATGAGCAGTTCTTC. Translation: CASSQDLRYNEQFF.

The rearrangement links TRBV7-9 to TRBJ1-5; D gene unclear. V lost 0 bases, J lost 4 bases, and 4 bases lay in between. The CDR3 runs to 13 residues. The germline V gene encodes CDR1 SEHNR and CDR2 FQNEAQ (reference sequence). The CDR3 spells CASSLAKNQPQHF. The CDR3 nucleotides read TGTGCCAGCAGCTTAGCAAAGAATCAGCCCCAGCATTTT.